This TCR beta chain came from a study of T-cell reconstitution after alpha-beta-depleted transplantation in children. This clonotype was detected only once. At one end the junction does not follow the germline gene, possibly because of a read error. The TCRbeta library was prepared with unique molecular identifiers. TCRdb itself ran the PCR reads through MiXCR, one entry per CDR3 protein. The table has 450,000 to 600,000 distinct CDR3 sequences, about 33% seen once. This receptor was identified in a human donor who donated a stem cell graft to a child with aplastic anemia. The sample consisted of PBMCs from the stem cell graft donor, taken from the stem cell graft.

DNA of the CDR3: TGTGCCAGCAGGATCGGACAGGGGACCTACTCCTACAATGATCAGTTCTTC. It encodes CASRIGQGTYSYNDQFF. The V gene is TRBV3-1, the J gene TRBJ2-1; 9 nucleotides match TRBD1. Germline V gene data show CDR1 as LGHDT and CDR2 as YNNKEL (reference sequence). This CDR3 has 17 amino acids.